The entry below describes one T cell receptor beta chain. Antigen: not known. The sample originates from a study of cytomegalovirus exposure and HLA in healthy donors. Study-level results: DRB1 had the most TCR associations and HLA-C the fewest, a later analysis found, with rates varying by HLA locus. What a later analysis reportedly showed was that an Asian-associated ancestry cluster had fewer N-insertions than the roughly 670-donor mean. Some TCR beta chains (164 of them) were listed as cytomegalovirus-associated. Productive status was seen about 90% or about 30% of the time for most TCR beta V segments in an earlier analysis.

PCR employed 60 Vbeta and 13 Jbeta primers. Sequencing was performed with immunoSEQ multiplex PCR; in TCRdb, only in-frame clones are kept and a portion is missing. The sample yields under 200,000 clones, around 80% seen once. This CDR3 contains 17 residues. Per the germline V gene, CDR1 is LGHNA and CDR2 is YNFKEQ. V was clipped by 3 bases and J by 4 bases, with 22 bases between them. The sequenced sample consisted of PBMCs. The chain joins TRBV4-2 to TRBJ2-7; tentatively, D is TRBD1 (6 bases). The source is a woman between 40 and 55 years old in good health and CMV-seronegative. DNA for the CDR3: TGTGCCAGCAGCCATCATCCGGGACAAACAGTGTTATACGAGCAGTACTTC. Protein product: CASSHHPGQTVLYEQYF.